The 3 T cell receptor beta chains below were found in one sample sequenced in a study of identical twins (dated by TCRdb to 2016 to 2017). The protocol used for the library was 5' RACE. Sequencing was performed on an Illumina HiSeq 2000. The public sequencing data were trimmed at Q25 with fastp and processed into clonotypes with MiXCR by TCRdb, which kept only in-frame beta chains. Rows with a matching CDR3 protein are joined into one entry that keeps the most common DNA and genes. In this sample the table shows roughly 1.6 million distinct CDR3 sequences, roughly a third of which occur a single time. About 0.27% of the sample belongs to the ten largest clones. Sequencing used cord blood. These TCRs come from a newborn girl in good health.

Only a few counts were recorded for this clonotype. V and J are TRBV28 and TRBJ1-4, with D unresolved. Germline assignment: CDR1 MDHEN and CDR2 SYDVKM. The CDR3 loop spans 13 amino acids. V lost 6 bases and J lost 2, with 7 bases in between. The CDR3 DNA sequence: TGTGCCAGCAGGGAGTGGACTAATGAAAAACTGTTTTTT. Protein sequence: CASREWTNEKLFF.

This clonotype was detected only a few times. This chain uses TRBV20-1 with TRBJ1-2, with 8 bases aligning to TRBD1. Germline V lookup: CDR1 DFQATT, CDR2 SNEGSKA (reference sequence). The CDR3 loop spans 15 amino acids. Trimming at V came to 0 bases and at J to 0 bases, leaving 3 bases not matched to a gene. CDR3 coding DNA: TGCAGTGCTAGAGAATGGGACAGGACTAACTATGGCTACACCTTC. This encodes CSAREWDRTNYGYTF.

V gene TRBV20-1 combines with J gene TRBJ2-2; D call uncertain. The CDR3 is made up of 12 amino acids. In germline, CDR1 is DFQATT, CDR2 SNEGSKA (reference sequence). The V end lost 3 bases, the J end lost 5 bases, and 7 bases lay between the germline ends. The DNA for the CDR3 is TGCAGTGCTAGGGAGCTAACCGGGGAGCTGTTTTTT. Its translation is CSARELTGELFF.